The 23 T cell receptor beta chains in this list originate from one sample, sequenced in a study of blood T cell repertoires in COVID-19. TCRdb's copy holds only in-frame clones and misses some; the assay was immunoSEQ multiplex PCR. Found here are some 420,000 clones, 80% to 90% of them singletons; the top ten hold around 1.1%. Source material: PBMCs or T cells enriched from blood (not recorded which). Receptors were obtained from a man aged 30-40 years who had recovered from COVID-19.

This sequence joins TRBV6-1 and TRBJ2-5; weak D call: TRBD2 (5 bases). The CDR3 length is 13 residues. Per the germline V gene, CDR1 is MNHNS and CDR2 is SASEGT. V was clipped by 1 base and J by 5 bases, with 8 bases between them. CDR3 bases: TGTGCCAGCAGTGAAGTCCCGGGGGAGACCCAGTACTTC. This codes for CASSEVPGETQYF.

This chain links TRBV19 with TRBJ2-4; the D is unclear. The V end lost 1 base, the J end lost 0 bases, and 4 bases lay between the germline ends. The germline gives CDR1 LNHDA, CDR2 SQIVND (reference sequence). CDR3 length equals 14 residues. The CDR3 spells CASSIGLAKNIQYF. The CDR3 nucleotides are TGTGCCAGTAGTATAGGTCTAGCCAAAAACATTCAGTACTTC. Supplemented by reference TRBV19 and TRBJ2-4, the full variable domain reads DGGITQSPKYLFRKEGQNVTLSCEQNLNHDAMYWYRQDPGQGLRLIYYSQIVNDFQKGDIAEGYSVSREKKESFPLTVTSAQKNPTAFYLCASSIGLAKNIQYFGAGTRLSVL.

CDR3 region: CASTSTGAQPHEQYF. The CDR3 nucleotides read TGCGCCAGCACCTCCACTGGGGCGCAGCCCCACGAGCAGTACTTC. J is TRBJ2-7 and V is TRBV5-1, with D tentatively TRBD1 (5 bases). Deletions cut 6 bases from V and 5 bases from J, with 21 bases between. The germline V gene has CDR1 SGHRS and CDR2 YFSETQ. The CDR3 runs to 15 residues.

The rearrangement joins TRBV28 to TRBJ2-7, with unresolved D. Germline V gene sequence: CDR1 MDHEN, CDR2 SYDVKM. The CDR3 runs 13 residues. Between the trimmed V and J ends, which lost 5 bases and 0 bases, there was a span of 8 bases. The CDR3 coding sequence is TGTGCCAGCAGTCCAGGATACTCCTACGAGCAGTACTTC. Residues: CASSPGYSYEQYF.

V usage is TRBV2 and J usage is TRBJ1-5, with a weak D call TRBD1 (5 bases). The CDR3 covers 14 residues. Germline CDR1 reads SNHLY; CDR2 reads FYNNEI. Trimming took 7 bases from V and 4 from J, leaving 14 bases between them. CDR3 protein: CASTRGEGNQPQHF. The CDR3, as DNA: TGTGCCAGCACCCGGGGGGAAGGTAATCAGCCCCAGCATTTT.

The chain links TRBV28 to TRBJ2-1; perhaps TRBD2 as D (6 bases). There are 19 residues in the CDR3. Germline values: CDR1 MDHEN, CDR2 SYDVKM. With 0 bases removed from V and 9 bases from J, the gap between germline ends came to 27 bases. The CDR3 region is CASSLWGPGKGGLRTEQFF. The CDR3 coding sequence is TGTGCCAGCAGTTTATGGGGACCGGGTAAGGGAGGCCTACGCACTGAGCAGTTCTTC.

This clone has a single count. The chain uses TRBV9 and TRBJ2-7; 7 nucleotides match TRBD2. The CDR3 sequence is 14 residues long. Germline CDR1 reads SGDLS; CDR2 reads YYNGEE. V dropped 0 bases and J dropped 1; count of bases not matched to a gene: 1. CDR3 in DNA: TGTGCCAGCAGCGTAGGGCGGGAGTCCTACGAGCAGTACTTC. Protein product: CASSVGRESYEQYF.

This clone was seen many times. The chain couples TRBV11-3 to TRBJ2-7; 10 nucleotides match TRBD1. There are 15 residues in the CDR3. CDR1 SGHNT and CDR2 YENEEA come from the germline V gene. V trimming: 5 bases; J trimming: 2 bases; junction bases outside the gene matches: 6. CDR3 sequence reads: CASSEGQGFAYEQYF. Written as DNA, the CDR3 is TGTGCCAGCAGCGAGGGACAGGGGTTTGCCTACGAGCAGTACTTC.

The chain has TRBV6-1 and TRBJ2-1; 11 bases line up with TRBD2. Germline CDR1 is MNHNS and CDR2 is SASEGT. CDR3 size: 16 residues. The V segment lost 3 bases and the J segment 3 bases; nucleotides outside the gene matches: 4. CDR3 DNA sequence: TGTGCCAGCAGTGAGCTCGGGACTAGCGGCTACAATGAGCAGTTCTTC. Translated: CASSELGTSGYNEQFF.

J is TRBJ1-2 and V is TRBV10-3; tentatively, D is TRBD1 (6 bases). CDR1 ENHRY and CDR2 SYGVKD come from the germline V gene. The CDR3 has 13 amino acids. Trimming removed 4 bases at V and 2 bases at J, with 8 bases between. Written as DNA, the CDR3 is TGTGCCATCAGTGGTGGACAGAACTATGGCTACACCTTC. Its translation: CAISGGQNYGYTF.

The chain combines TRBV7-8 with TRBJ1-2, with D maybe TRBD1 (5 bases). Trimming pared 3 bases from V and 3 bases from J, leaving 11 bases between. The CDR3 has 14 amino acids. CDR1 SGHVS and CDR2 FQNEAQ come from the germline V gene. The CDR3 nucleotides read TGTGCCAGCAGCTTGGCGGTAGGGGACTATGGCTACACCTTC. This sequence encodes CASSLAVGDYGYTF.

This sequence joins TRBV29-1 and TRBJ1-4; possible D gene TRBD1, 5 bases. In germline, CDR1 is SQVTM, CDR2 ANQGSEA. The CDR3 spans 13 residues. The V and J ends lost 5 bases and 6 bases respectively, with 13 bases between them. The CDR3 sequence is CSVKSRVDEKLFF. CDR3 nucleotides: TGCAGCGTTAAAAGCAGGGTTGATGAAAAACTGTTTTTT. The variable domain in full, with the rest retrieved from reference TRBV29-1 and TRBJ1-4, is SAVISQKPSRDICQRGTSLTIQCQVDSQVTMMFWYRQQPGQSLTLIATANQGSEATYESGFVIDKFPISRPNLTFSTLTVSNMSPEDSSIYLCSVKSRVDEKLFFGSGTQLSVL.

The chain combines TRBV4-1 with TRBJ1-1; TRBD1 matches at 7 bases. The ends lost 3 bases at V and 4 bases at J; junction bases unmatched: 11. Per the germline V gene, CDR1 is MGHRA and CDR2 is YSYEKL. The CDR3 sequence is 16 residues long. The CDR3 DNA sequence: TGCGCCAGCAGCCAGGGACAGCTCGGATTGGGCACTGAAGCTTTCTTT. This translates into CASSQGQLGLGTEAFF.

The chain uses TRBV28 and TRBJ2-6, with 9 positions matching TRBD1. The CDR3 covers 16 residues. The germline gives CDR1 MDHEN, CDR2 SYDVKM. Trimming removed 6 bases from V and 3 bases from J; junction bases left unmatched: 6. DNA for the CDR3: TGTGCCAGCAGCACAGGGGGCGCGGGTGGGGCCAACGTCCTGACTTTC. Translating gives CASSTGGAGGANVLTF.

This clone occurred once. The chain has TRBV11-3 and TRBJ2-2; weak D call: TRBD2 (6 bases). CDR1 and CDR2 from the germline V gene are SGHNT and YENEEA. This CDR3 spans 16 amino acids. With 3 bases removed from V and 1 base from J, the gap between germline ends came to 12 bases. The CDR3 coding sequence is TGTGCCAGCAGCTTGGGGGACTTAAAGAACACCGGGGAGCTGTTTTTT. This encodes CASSLGDLKNTGELFF. The full variable domain, in which reference TRBV11-3 and TRBJ2-2 provide the parts outside the CDR3, is EAGVVQSPRYKIIEKKQPVAFWCNPISGHNTLYWYLQNLGQGPELLIRYENEEAVDDSQLPKDRFSAERLKGVDSTLKIQPAELGDSAVYLCASSLGDLKNTGELFFGEGSRLTVL.

The chain recombines TRBV9 with TRBJ2-5; D not certain. The CDR3 contains 16 residues. V dropped 0 bases and J dropped 3 bases, with 15 bases sitting between them. In germline, CDR1 is SGDLS, CDR2 YYNGEE. CDR3 coding DNA: TGTGCCAGCAGCGTAGGAATTGGGCACGGCGAAGAGACCCAGTACTTC. Amino acid sequence: CASSVGIGHGEETQYF. Full variable domain (outside the CDR3, taken from reference TRBV9 and TRBJ2-5): DSGVTQTPKHLITATGQRVTLRCSPRSGDLSVYWYQQSLDQGLQFLIQYYNGEERAKGNILERFSAQQFPDLHSELNLSSLELGDSALYFCASSVGIGHGEETQYFGPGTRLLVL.

The rearrangement joins TRBV7-8 to TRBJ2-1; D remains ambiguous. V dropped 4 bases and J dropped 6 bases, with 10 bases sitting between them. CDR3 length: 13 amino acids. Germline-derived CDR1 and CDR2 are SGHVS and FQNEAQ. CDR3 in DNA: TGTGCCAGCAGCTCCTGGCCCCCCAATGAGCAGTTCTTC. Translation: CASSSWPPNEQFF.

V and J are TRBV19 and TRBJ1-1; the match to TRBD1 covers 7 bases. The J segment lost 3 bases and the V segment lost 4 bases, leaving 8 bases of the junction unmatched. CDR1 LNHDA and CDR2 SQIVND come from the germline V gene (reference sequence). The CDR3 length is 15 residues. The CDR3 DNA sequence: TGTGCCAGTAGTACTATGACAGGGTCGGACACTGAAGCTTTCTTT. Protein sequence: CASSTMTGSDTEAFF.

This clone was seen just once. The chain combines TRBV6-5 with TRBJ2-1, with TRBD2 identical over 12 bases. Per germline, CDR1 MNHEY and CDR2 SVGAGI. V dropped 6 bases and J dropped 5; count of bases not matched to a gene: 5. This CDR3 comprises 15 residues. The CDR3 sequence is CASRPTSGGNNEQFF. CDR3 DNA: TGTGCCAGCAGACCCACTAGCGGGGGGAACAATGAGCAGTTCTTC.

V is TRBV21-1 and J is TRBJ1-6; TRBD1 is taken as the D call from the table, unchecked against the DNA. TRBV21-1 is described as a pseudogene. The CDR3 extends over 15 amino acids. The CDR3 coding sequence is TGTGCCAGCAGCAAAGTACAGGGGGCGCGTTCACCCCTCCACTTT. Residues: CASSKVQGARSPLHF.

The rearrangement joins TRBV29-1 to TRBJ2-7; TRBD2 matches 7 bases. The CDR3 extends over 14 amino acids. V dropped 3 bases and J dropped 7; count of bases not matched to a gene: 12. CDR1 and CDR2 (germline): SQVTM, ANQGSEA. The CDR3 sequence is CSVEGAGRLREQYF. In nucleotides, the CDR3 is TGCAGCGTTGAGGGAGCGGGAAGGTTGAGGGAGCAGTACTTC.

Of note for this clone: An end of the junction does not agree with germline; a read error may underlie this. V gene TRBV18 combines with J gene TRBJ1-1; possible D gene TRBD1, 6 bases. CDR1 is KGHSH, CDR2 LQKENI, per germline. The CDR3 is made up of 15 amino acids. The DNA for the CDR3 is TGTGCCAGCTCATCACCCCGGGGGGCGGTCACTGAAGCTTTCTTT. Translated: CASSSPRGAVTEAFF.

In this sample, this clone turned up a few times. The chain has TRBV5-4 and TRBJ1-2, with 9 nucleotides matching TRBD1. This CDR3 has 15 residues. V was pared by 1 base and J by 5 bases, with 6 bases of the junction left unmatched. Germline V gene data show CDR1 as SGHNT and CDR2 as YYREEE (reference sequence). Here the CDR3 DNA reads TGTGCCAGCAGCTTGAGTACAGGGGGCGGTTATGGCTACACCTTC. Residues: CASSLSTGGGYGYTF. Looking up the rest from reference TRBV5-4 and TRBJ1-2 gives the full variable domain: ETGVTQSPTHLIKTRGQQVTLRCSSQSGHNTVSWYQQALGQGPQFIFQYYREEENGRGNFPPRFSGLQFPNYSSELNVNALELDDSALYLCASSLSTGGGYGYTFGSGTRLTVV.